This T cell receptor beta chain was sequenced for a study of blood T cell repertoires in COVID-19. The wider study: The analysed material was cDNA or gDNA that came from T cells, B-cell-depleted T cells, or PBMCs.

V gave up 1 base and J gave up 1 base, with 8 bases separating them. This CDR3 spans 15 amino acids. Germline assignment: CDR1 SGHVS and CDR2 FQNEAQ. Authors' data handling: Scientists estimated how many nucleated cells there were by amplifying reference gene primers. Using immunoSEQ multiplex PCR, the repertoire was profiled, and TCRdb retains in-frame clones only, with some absent. V and J calls and clone size are those listed in that table; D and trimming were worked out from the DNA. This table holds about 160,000 clones, around 84% found once. The clonotype comes from a woman aged 55-75 years with COVID-19, enrolled during active disease. Material: peripheral blood. V gene TRBV7-8 combines with J gene TRBJ1-5, with TRBD1 as a possible D gene (5 bases). Here the CDR3 DNA reads TGTGCCAGCAGCTTAGAACAGGCGAGCAATCAGCCCCAGCATTTT. Encoded protein: CASSLEQASNQPQHF.